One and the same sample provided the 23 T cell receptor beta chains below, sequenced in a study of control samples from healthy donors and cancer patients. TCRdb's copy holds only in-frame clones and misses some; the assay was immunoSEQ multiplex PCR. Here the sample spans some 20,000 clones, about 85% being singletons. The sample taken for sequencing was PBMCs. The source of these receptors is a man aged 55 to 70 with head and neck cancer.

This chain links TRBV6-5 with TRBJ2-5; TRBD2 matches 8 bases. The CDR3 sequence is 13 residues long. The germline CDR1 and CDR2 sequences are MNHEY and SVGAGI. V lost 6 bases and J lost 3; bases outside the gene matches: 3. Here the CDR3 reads CASSRGRKETQYF. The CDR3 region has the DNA TGTGCCAGCAGCCGCGGGAGGAAAGAGACCCAGTACTTC.

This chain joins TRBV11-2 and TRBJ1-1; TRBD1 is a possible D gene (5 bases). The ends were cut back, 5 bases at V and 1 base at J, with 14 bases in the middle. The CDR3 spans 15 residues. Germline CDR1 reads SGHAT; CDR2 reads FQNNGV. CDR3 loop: CASSPLGRANTEAFF. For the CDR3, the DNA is TGTGCCAGCAGCCCGCTGGGCAGGGCGAACACTGAAGCTTTCTTT.

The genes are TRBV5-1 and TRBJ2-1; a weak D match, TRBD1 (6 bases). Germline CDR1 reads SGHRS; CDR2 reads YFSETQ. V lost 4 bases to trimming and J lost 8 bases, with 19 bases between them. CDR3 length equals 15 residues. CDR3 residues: CASSTTKGDVDEQFF. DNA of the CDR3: TGCGCCAGCAGCACAACCAAGGGGGATGTCGATGAGCAGTTCTTC.

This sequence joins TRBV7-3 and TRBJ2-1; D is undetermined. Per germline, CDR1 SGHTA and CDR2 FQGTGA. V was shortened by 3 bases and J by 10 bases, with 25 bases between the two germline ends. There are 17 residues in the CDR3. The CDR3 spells CASSFTRSASGASEQFF. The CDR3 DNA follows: TGTGCCAGCAGCTTCACGAGGAGTGCCTCAGGCGCTTCCGAGCAGTTCTTC.

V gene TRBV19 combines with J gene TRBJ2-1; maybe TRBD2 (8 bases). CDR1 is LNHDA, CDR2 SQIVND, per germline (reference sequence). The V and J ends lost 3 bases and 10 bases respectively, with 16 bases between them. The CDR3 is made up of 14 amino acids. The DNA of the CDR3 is TGTGCCAGTAGTATCGACGGGAGGGGGCGGGAGCAGTTCTTC. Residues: CASSIDGRGREQFF.

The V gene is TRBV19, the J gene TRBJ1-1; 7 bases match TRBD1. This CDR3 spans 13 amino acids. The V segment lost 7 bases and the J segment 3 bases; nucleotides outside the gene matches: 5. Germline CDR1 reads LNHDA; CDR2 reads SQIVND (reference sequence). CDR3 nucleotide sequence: TGTGCCAGTACTGGGACAGCCGACACTGAAGCTTTCTTT. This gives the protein CASTGTADTEAFF.

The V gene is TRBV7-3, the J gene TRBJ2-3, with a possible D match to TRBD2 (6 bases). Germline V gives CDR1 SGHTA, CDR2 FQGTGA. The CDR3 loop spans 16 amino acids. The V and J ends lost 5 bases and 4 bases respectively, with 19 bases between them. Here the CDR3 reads CASSPAGGKPADTQYF. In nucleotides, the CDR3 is TGTGCCAGCAGCCCGGCCGGGGGTAAGCCGGCAGATACGCAGTATTTT. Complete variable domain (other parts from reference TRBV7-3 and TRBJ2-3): GAGVSQTPSNKVTEKGKYVELRCDPISGHTALYWYRQSLGQGPEFLIYFQGTGAADDSGLPNDRFFAVRPEGSVSTLKIQRTERGDSAVYLCASSPAGGKPADTQYFGPGTRLTVL.

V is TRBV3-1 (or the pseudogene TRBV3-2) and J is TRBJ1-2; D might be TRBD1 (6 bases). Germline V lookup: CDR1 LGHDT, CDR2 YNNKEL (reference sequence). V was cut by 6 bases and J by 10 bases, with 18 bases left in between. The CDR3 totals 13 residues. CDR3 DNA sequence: TGTGCCAGCAGTCCTCCGGGACAAAACTCCTACACCTTC. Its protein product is CASSPPGQNSYTF.

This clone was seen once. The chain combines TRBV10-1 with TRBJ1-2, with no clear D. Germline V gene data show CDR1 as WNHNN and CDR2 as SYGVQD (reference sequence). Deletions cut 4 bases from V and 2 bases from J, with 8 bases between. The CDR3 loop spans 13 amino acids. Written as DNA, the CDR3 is TGCGCCAGCAGTGGAGGGCCAAACTATGGCTACACCTTC. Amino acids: CASSGGPNYGYTF.

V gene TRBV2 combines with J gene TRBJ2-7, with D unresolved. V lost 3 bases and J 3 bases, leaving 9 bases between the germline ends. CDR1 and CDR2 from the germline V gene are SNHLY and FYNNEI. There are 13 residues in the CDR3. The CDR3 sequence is CASSEETDYEQYV. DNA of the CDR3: TGTGCCAGCAGTGAGGAGACTGACTACGAGCAGTACGTC.

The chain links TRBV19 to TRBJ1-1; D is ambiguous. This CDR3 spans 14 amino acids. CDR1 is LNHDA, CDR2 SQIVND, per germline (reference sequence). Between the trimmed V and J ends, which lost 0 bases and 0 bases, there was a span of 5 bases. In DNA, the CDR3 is TGTGCCAGTAGTATAGACAGGCTGAACACTGAAGCTTTCTTT. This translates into CASSIDRLNTEAFF.

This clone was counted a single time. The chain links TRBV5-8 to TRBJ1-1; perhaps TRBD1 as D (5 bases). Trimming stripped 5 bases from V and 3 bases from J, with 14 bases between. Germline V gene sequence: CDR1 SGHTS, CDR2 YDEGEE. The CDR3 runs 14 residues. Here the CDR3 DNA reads TGTGCCAGCAGGAGCCGGGAGGGGTACACTGAAGCTTTCTTT. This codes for CASRSREGYTEAFF.

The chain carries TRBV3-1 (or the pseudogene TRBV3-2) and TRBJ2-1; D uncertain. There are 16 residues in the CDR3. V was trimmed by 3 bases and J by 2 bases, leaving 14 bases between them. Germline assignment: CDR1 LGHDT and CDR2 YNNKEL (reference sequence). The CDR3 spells CASSHTRKTTYNEQFF. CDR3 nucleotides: TGTGCCAGCAGCCACACGCGGAAGACAACCTACAATGAGCAGTTCTTC.

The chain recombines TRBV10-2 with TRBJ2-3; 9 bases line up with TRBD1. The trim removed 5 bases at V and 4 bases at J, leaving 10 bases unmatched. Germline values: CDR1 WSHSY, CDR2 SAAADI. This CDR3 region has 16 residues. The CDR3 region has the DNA TGCGCCAGCAGTTTGGCCGGGACAGGGTGGTCAGATACGCAGTATTTT. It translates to CASSLAGTGWSDTQYF.

CDR3 sequence reads: CASSLLGAANEKLFF. DNA for the CDR3: TGTGCCAGCAGTTTATTGGGGGCGGCTAATGAAAAACTGTTTTTT. V usage is TRBV27 and J usage is TRBJ1-4, with a tentative D call TRBD1 (6 bases). The CDR3 length is 15 residues. V lost 1 base and J 3 bases, leaving 9 bases between the germline ends. Germline V gene sequence: CDR1 MNHEY, CDR2 SMNVEV (reference sequence).

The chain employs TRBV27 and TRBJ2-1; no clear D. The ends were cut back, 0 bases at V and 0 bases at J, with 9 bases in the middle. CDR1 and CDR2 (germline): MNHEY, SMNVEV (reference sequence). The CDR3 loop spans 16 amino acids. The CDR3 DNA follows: TGTGCCAGCAGTTTATCTCCAGCGAGCTCCTACAATGAGCAGTTCTTC. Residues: CASSLSPASSYNEQFF.

The CDR3 is CASSSGPNTEAFF. In DNA, the CDR3 is TGCGCCAGCAGCTCCGGGCCGAACACTGAAGCTTTCTTT. The V call is TRBV4-1, the J call TRBJ1-1; D unresolved. Germline V lookup: CDR1 MGHRA, CDR2 YSYEKL. The ends were cut back, 5 bases at V and 1 base at J, with 8 bases in the middle. The CDR3 sequence is 13 residues long.

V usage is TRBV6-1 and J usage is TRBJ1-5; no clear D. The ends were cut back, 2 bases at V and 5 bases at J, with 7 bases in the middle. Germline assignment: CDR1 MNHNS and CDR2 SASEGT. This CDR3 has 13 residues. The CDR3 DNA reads TGTGCCAGCAGTGAATACGATGATCAGCCCCAGCATTTT. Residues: CASSEYDDQPQHF.

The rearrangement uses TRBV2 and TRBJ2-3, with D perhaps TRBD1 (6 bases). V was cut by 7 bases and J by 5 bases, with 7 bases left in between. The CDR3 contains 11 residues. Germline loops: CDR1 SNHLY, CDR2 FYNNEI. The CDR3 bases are TGTGCCAGCAAAGGGGGAGATACGCAGTATTTT. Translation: CASKGGDTQYF.

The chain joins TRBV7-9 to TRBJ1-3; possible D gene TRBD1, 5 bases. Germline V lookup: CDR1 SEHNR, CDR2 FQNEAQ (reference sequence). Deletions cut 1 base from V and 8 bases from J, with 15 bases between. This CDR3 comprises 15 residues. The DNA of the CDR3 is TGTGCCAGCAGCTTAGGGGCTGGGCCGGGGGACACCATATATTTT. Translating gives CASSLGAGPGDTIYF.

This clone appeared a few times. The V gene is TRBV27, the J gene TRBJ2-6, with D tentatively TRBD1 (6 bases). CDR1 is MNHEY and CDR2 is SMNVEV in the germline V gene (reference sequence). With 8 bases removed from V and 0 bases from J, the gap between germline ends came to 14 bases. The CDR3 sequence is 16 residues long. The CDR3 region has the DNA TGTGCCAGCGGAAGACAGGTCCTCTCTGGGGCCAACGTCCTGACTTTC. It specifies CASGRQVLSGANVLTF.

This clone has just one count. CDR3 in DNA: TGTGCCAGCGCGAACTGGGGGAATTCACCCCTCCACTTT. Encoded protein: CASANWGNSPLHF. The genes are TRBV2 and TRBJ1-6, with D maybe TRBD1 (5 bases). The germline V and J ends were trimmed by 8 bases and 7 bases, with 12 bases remaining between them. The CDR3 loop spans 13 amino acids. CDR1 and CDR2 from the germline V gene are SNHLY and FYNNEI.

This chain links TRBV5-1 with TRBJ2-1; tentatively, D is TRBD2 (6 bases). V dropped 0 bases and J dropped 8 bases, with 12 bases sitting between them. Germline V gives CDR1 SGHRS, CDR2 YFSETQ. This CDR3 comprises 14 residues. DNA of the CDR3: TGCGCCAGCAGCTTGGCCGGGGGAATGGATGAGCAGTTCTTC. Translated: CASSLAGGMDEQFF.